Sequencing of this T cell receptor beta chain was carried out in a study of cytomegalovirus exposure and HLA in healthy donors. Study-wide background: Among the 300 to 500 donors who were genotyped, roughly 86% fell in the genetic ancestry cluster that is associated with self-reported Caucasian donors.

Comment on this clone: The antigen remains unidentified.

The CDR3 totals 14 residues. The V gene lost 5 bases and the J gene lost 4 bases, with 14 bases spanning the gap. CDR1 and CDR2 from the germline V gene are PRHDT and FYEKMQ (reference sequence). Study-wide findings and caveats: The productive fraction for most TCR beta V segments was about 87% or about 30% in an earlier analysis. Most observed TCR sequences were rare, whereas some public TCRs were detected in many donors.

With 60 Vbeta and 13 Jbeta primers, the PCR was carried out. In the original analysis: Among the unique TCR beta chains that a later analysis counted, about 81 million in all, 9.5 million to 12 million were shared. The table came from immunoSEQ multiplex PCR; TCRdb's copy has only in-frame clones and leaves some out. That table gives V, J and clone size, and the DNA gave D and trimming. The table shows some 180,000 clones, with about four fifths occurring only once. Sequenced input: PBMCs. This rearrangement joins TRBV13 to TRBJ1-1; D is perhaps TRBD1 (6 bases). This TCR derives from a female donor in good health and CMV-seronegative. The DNA for the CDR3 is TGTGCCAGCAGCACGAAACCAGGGGCCACTGAAGCTTTCTTT. Protein product: CASSTKPGATEAFF.